The T cell receptor beta chain described here comes from a study of T cell responses to AZD1222 COVID-19 vaccine. Points from the study as a whole: The repertoires were collected only after the peak T cell response. Unmutated variant regions are reportedly targeted by nearly half of spike-specific TCRs. Distributed over spike, vaccine-associated CD4 TCRs predominated at 160-218 and 743-854. Just a handful of AZD1222 recipients tested seropositive at baseline.

V gave up 5 bases and J gave up 1 base; unmatched junction bases: 8. This CDR3 spans 18 amino acids. The germline gives CDR1 MNHNY, CDR2 SVGAGI (reference sequence). TCRdb's copy holds only in-frame clones and misses some; the assay was immunoSEQ multiplex PCR. The data show under 200,000 clones, about 92% seen once. Comment on this clone: The antigen is undetermined.

The sample consisted of peripheral blood, taken on day 0 of AZD1222 vaccination. This TCR was recovered from an adult in good health. The genes are TRBV6-6 and TRBJ2-6; TRBD1 agrees at 10 bases. CDR3 nucleotides: TGTGCCAGCAGTCCCGCGGGGACAGGGGTATCTGGGGCCAACGTCCTGACTTTC. Amino acid sequence: CASSPAGTGVSGANVLTF.